Listed here are 32 T cell receptor beta chains from one sample, sequenced in a study of CD8 T cells in ankylosing spondylitis. TCRdb re-called the 5' RACE reads with MiXCR, one entry per CDR3 protein. The sample includes 150,000 to 200,000 distinct CDR3 sequences, over 10% of them seen just once. The specimen sequenced was blood, either unsorted or a sorted T cell fraction (not recorded which). The receptors were gathered from a female donor with ankylosing spondylitis or in good health (not recorded which).

This clonotype was found many times. The CDR3 DNA follows: TGTGCCACCCGGAAGGGATGGGAGGCTTTCTTT. Encoded protein: CATRKGWEAFF. The chain employs TRBV24-1 and TRBJ1-1; D gene uncertain. V lost 9 bases, J lost 11 bases, and 15 bases lay in between. In germline, CDR1 is KGHDR, CDR2 SFDVKD. The CDR3 sequence is 11 residues long.

This clonotype was seen a handful of times. This chain links TRBV6-5 with TRBJ2-7, with 9 bases identical to TRBD1. The germline gives CDR1 MNHEY, CDR2 SVGAGI. There are 16 residues in the CDR3. Trimming removed 0 bases from V and 6 bases from J; junction bases left unmatched: 9. CDR3: CASSYSIQGAASEQYF. CDR3 DNA sequence: TGTGCCAGCAGTTACTCGATACAGGGGGCCGCGAGCGAGCAGTACTTC.

The rearrangement joins TRBV20-1 to TRBJ1-2, with TRBD1 matching 8 bases. Germline V gene data show CDR1 as DFQATT and CDR2 as SNEGSKA (reference sequence). This CDR3 comprises 16 residues. V shed 3 bases and J 6 bases; nucleotides not matched to a gene: 15. This chain's CDR3 is CSARSLGQGARHGYTF. The CDR3, as DNA: TGCAGTGCTAGGTCCCTAGGACAGGGAGCGCGCCATGGCTACACCTTC.

This clonotype was recorded many times. V usage is TRBV7-7 and J usage is TRBJ1-5; D remains ambiguous. Germline V CDR1 and CDR2: SSHAT, FNYEAQ (reference sequence). The CDR3 spans 13 residues. V shed 6 bases and J shed 3 bases, with 9 bases lying between them. CDR3 sequence: CASRGLNNQPQHF. The CDR3 nucleotides read TGTGCCAGCAGAGGACTAAACAATCAGCCCCAGCATTTT.

This clonotype has more than one count but fewer than ten. The chain has TRBV6-2 or TRBV6-3 and TRBJ2-5; 7 nucleotides align to TRBD1. This CDR3 is 15 amino acids long. V was pared by 0 bases and J by 5 bases, with 6 bases of the junction left unmatched. Germline CDR1 reads MNHEY; CDR2 reads SVGEGT. The CDR3 DNA is TGTGCCAGCAGTTACTCTGTAGGGGGCGCGGAGACCCAGTACTTC. Its translation: CASSYSVGGAETQYF.

This clonotype was observed a handful of times. The chain is built from TRBV7-6 and TRBJ2-1; TRBD2 matches at 7 bases. The CDR3 sequence is 17 residues long. The junction had 14 bases not matched to a gene; V was cut back by 1 base and J by 8 bases. Looked up from germline, CDR1 is SGHVS and CDR2 is FNYEAQ. The CDR3 sequence: CASSLEVGGVGFHEQFF. CDR3 coding DNA: TGTGCCAGCAGCTTAGAAGTTGGGGGGGTGGGGTTCCATGAGCAGTTCTTC. Together with reference TRBV7-6 and TRBJ2-1, the CDR3 gives the full variable domain: GAGVSQSPRYKVTKRGQDVALRCDPISGHVSLYWYRQALGQGPEFLTYFNYEAQQDKSGLPNDRFSAERPEGSISTLTIQRTEQRDSAMYRCASSLEVGGVGFHEQFFGPGTRLTVL.

This clonotype was observed at least ten times. V gene TRBV9 combines with J gene TRBJ1-6, with no clear D. CDR1 SGDLS and CDR2 YYNGEE come from the germline V gene. The CDR3 sequence is 17 residues long. V lost 4 bases and J lost 7, with 21 bases in between. The CDR3: CASSLGSGVGPNSPLHF. The CDR3 DNA follows: TGTGCCAGCAGCCTCGGGTCTGGAGTTGGGCCCAATTCACCCCTCCACTTT.

This clonotype was seen repeatedly, ten times or more. The V and J genes are TRBV29-1 and TRBJ2-7, with D tentatively TRBD1 (6 bases). The CDR3 is made up of 15 amino acids. Germline CDR1 SQVTM, CDR2 ANQGSEA. This CDR3 reads CRGASAGPKSHEQYF. CDR3 sequence (DNA): TGCAGGGGGGCTTCCGCTGGGCCGAAAAGCCACGAGCAGTACTTC.

This clonotype has at least ten counts. This sequence joins TRBV4-1 and TRBJ2-3; D remains ambiguous. The germline V gene has CDR1 MGHRA and CDR2 YSYEKL. The CDR3 runs 14 residues. V was pared by 0 bases and J by 0 bases, with 4 bases between. CDR3 bases: TGCGCCAGCAGCCAAGAGGCTAGCACAGATACGCAGTATTTT. This translates into CASSQEASTDTQYF.

This clonotype was picked up many times. CDR3 residues: CSRLAGPPDTQYF. The CDR3 DNA reads as TGCAGCAGGTTAGCGGGACCCCCAGATACGCAGTATTTT. This chain links TRBV29-1 with TRBJ2-3; 8 bases map to TRBD2. This CDR3 has 13 residues. V shed 8 bases and J 4 bases; nucleotides not matched to a gene: 8. From germline, CDR1 is SQVTM and CDR2 ANQGSEA.

The sample holds many counts of this clonotype. The V and J genes are TRBV12-3 or TRBV12-4 and TRBJ1-5; D unclear. CDR3 length: 12 residues. V dropped 2 bases and J dropped 7 bases, with 6 bases sitting between them. The CDR3 DNA sequence: TGTGCCAGCAGTTTAATGGGGCAGCCCCAGCATTTT. Its protein is CASSLMGQPQHF.

The chain is built from TRBV11-2 and TRBJ2-7, with D possibly matching TRBD1 (5 bases). The CDR3 sequence is 15 residues long. Trimming took off 1 base at V and 2 bases at J, with 12 bases between the two ends. Germline values: CDR1 SGHAT, CDR2 FQNNGV. CDR3 DNA sequence: TGTGCCAGCAGCTTAGGCAGGACATCTACCTACGAGCAGTACTTC. Its translation: CASSLGRTSTYEQYF.

This rearrangement joins TRBV7-2 to TRBJ1-2; TRBD1 agrees at 7 bases. CDR1 is SGHTA, CDR2 FQGNSA, per germline. Trimming removed 0 bases from V and 8 bases from J; junction bases left unmatched: 3. This CDR3 comprises 13 residues. DNA of the CDR3: TGTGCCAGCAGCTTAGCGCAGGACAGGGGCTACACCTTC. It yields the protein CASSLAQDRGYTF.

Comments on this clonotype: Lacking the conserved final phenylalanine or tryptophan, this CDR3 likely reflects a read error. This chain links TRBV12-3 or TRBV12-4 with TRBJ1-2, with TRBD1 identical over 7 bases. J lost 7 bases, V lost 5 bases, and 7 bases had no gene match. The CDR3 totals 13 residues. The CDR3 protein is CASSRQGNSGYTC. CDR3 nucleotide sequence: TGTGCCAGCAGTCGACAGGGAAACAGTGGCTACACCTGC.

The chain uses TRBV5-1 and TRBJ2-6; the D is unclear. Germline CDR1 and CDR2: SGHRS and YFSETQ. V was pared by 1 base and J by 1 base, with 12 bases between. This CDR3 has 17 residues. CDR3 sequence: CASSLRPISSGANVLTF. The DNA for the CDR3 is TGCGCCAGCAGCTTGAGGCCAATTTCGTCTGGGGCCAACGTCCTGACTTTC.

About this clonotype itself: A much more abundant neighbour one base away suggests this may be a read error. The J gene is TRBJ1-1, the V gene TRBV12-3 or TRBV12-4, with 9 bases lining up with TRBD1. This CDR3 has 13 amino acids. The CDR3 protein is CTSGDREGTEAFF. CDR3 nucleotides: TGTACCAGCGGGGACAGGGAGGGAACTGAAGCTTTCTTT.

This clonotype was recorded many times. CDR3 sequence (DNA): TGTGCCAGCAGTCGCAGTGATGGCACTGAAGCTTTCTTT. Residues: CASSRSDGTEAFF. V gene TRBV12-3 or TRBV12-4 combines with J gene TRBJ1-1, with D hard to call. Trimming cost V 5 bases and J 4 bases, with 11 bases left between them. The CDR3 consists of 13 residues.

The chain carries TRBV27 and TRBJ1-1; no firm D call. Looked up from germline, CDR1 is MNHEY and CDR2 is SMNVEV (reference sequence). The CDR3 is 16 amino acids. The V end lost 5 bases, the J end lost 0 bases, and 16 bases lay between the germline ends. The CDR3 nucleotides read TGTGCCAGCAGTCGCCCCGGGAGGCCCCTGAACACTGAAGCTTTCTTT. It specifies CASSRPGRPLNTEAFF.

The chain has TRBV6-1 and TRBJ2-1, with 7 bases identical to TRBD2. With V trimmed by 5 bases and J by 0 bases, 4 bases remained unmatched. The CDR3 sequence is 15 residues long. Germline lookup yields CDR1 MNHNS and CDR2 SASEGT. CDR3 coding DNA: TGTGCCAGCAGTAGAGCGGGACCCTCCTACAATGAGCAGTTCTTC. The encoded protein is CASSRAGPSYNEQFF.

This rearrangement joins TRBV20-1 to TRBJ2-5, with 8 bases that match TRBD2. The CDR3 sequence is 17 residues long. The germline gives CDR1 DFQATT, CDR2 SNEGSKA (reference sequence). This CDR3 is CCARGATSGLTQETQYF. In DNA, the CDR3 is TGCTGCGCTAGAGGGGCCACTAGCGGCCTTACCCAAGAGACCCAGTACTTC.

At least ten counts were recorded for this clonotype. The chain employs TRBV2 and TRBJ2-2; no firm D call. The CDR3 contains 15 residues. CDR1 SNHLY and CDR2 FYNNEI come from the germline V gene. The V and J ends lost 4 bases and 0 bases respectively, with 9 bases between them. For the CDR3, the DNA is TGTGCCAGCAGTGTACACAAATCGAACACCGGGGAGCTGTTTTTT. This sequence encodes CASSVHKSNTGELFF.

Concerning this clonotype itself: This may stem from a read error, because a much larger clone lies one nucleotide away. This chain joins TRBV6-1 and TRBJ2-3, with 10 positions matching TRBD2. Germline V gene sequence: CDR1 MNHNS, CDR2 SASEGT. This CDR3 region has 15 residues. CDR3 bases: TGTACCAGCGGGGGGGCTGCGGGAGTGGAAGATACGCAGTATTTT. It is translated as CTSGGAAGVEDTQYF.

This clonotype was recorded at least ten times. The genes are TRBV5-1 and TRBJ2-5, with 9 nucleotides matching TRBD2. The V gene end was trimmed by 1 base and the J gene end by 2 bases; junction bases not matched to a gene: 6. Germline V gene lookup returns CDR1 SGHRS and CDR2 YFSETQ. This CDR3 region has 16 residues. CDR3 nucleotides: TGCGCCAGCAGCTTGTCCGGGACTAGCATACAAGAGACCCAGTACTTC. Translating gives CASSLSGTSIQETQYF.

This clonotype was seen repeatedly, ten times or more. This chain uses TRBV5-1 with TRBJ1-4; TRBD1 matches 8 bases. Germline V lookup: CDR1 SGHRS, CDR2 YFSETQ. This CDR3 has 15 amino acids. Losses at the gene ends were 4 bases for V and 7 bases for J; bases not matched to a gene: 9. The CDR3 sequence is CASSPQGAKSEKLFF. The CDR3 region has the DNA TGCGCCAGCAGCCCCCAGGGGGCGAAGAGTGAAAAACTGTTTTTT. Together with reference TRBV5-1 and TRBJ1-4, the CDR3 gives the full variable domain: KAGVTQTPRYLIKTRGQQVTLSCSPISGHRSVSWYQQTPGQGLQFLFEYFSETQRNKGNFPGRFSGRQFSNSRSEMNVSTLELGDSALYLCASSPQGAKSEKLFFGSGTQLSVL.

This sequence joins TRBV6-1 and TRBJ1-2; D may be TRBD1 (6 bases). This CDR3 spans 16 amino acids. From germline, CDR1 is MNHNS and CDR2 SASEGT. V shed 7 bases and J shed 2 bases, with 20 bases lying between them. As DNA, the CDR3 is TGTGCCAGCATAGGAGGGGGGAAGGGCTACAACTATGGCTACACCTTC. Translation gives CASIGGGKGYNYGYTF.

The rearrangement links TRBV20-1 to TRBJ1-3, with D unclear. Germline values: CDR1 DFQATT, CDR2 SNEGSKA (reference sequence). This CDR3 is built from 12 residues. V dropped 5 bases and J dropped 0 bases, with 5 bases sitting between them. The CDR3 region is CSARYSGNTIYF. Here the CDR3 DNA reads TGCAGTGCTCGCTACTCTGGAAACACCATATATTTT.

In its sample, this clonotype was seen a few times. The chain carries TRBV23-1 and TRBJ2-1, with D perhaps TRBD1 (6 bases). Being an ORF, TRBV23-1 has a function that is uncertain. Trimming took 4 bases from V and 2 from J, leaving 12 bases between them. This CDR3 has 15 residues. The DNA for the CDR3 is TGCGCCAGCAGTCGTATCGGGACACCCTACAATGAGCAGTTCTTC. Its protein product is CASSRIGTPYNEQFF.

DNA of the CDR3: TGTGCCAGCAGCTTAGCAGGGACTCAGATCAACTATGGCTACACCTTC. The encoded protein is CASSLAGTQINYGYTF. This chain links TRBV7-2 with TRBJ1-2; tentatively, D is TRBD1 (5 bases). The germline V gene encodes CDR1 SGHTA and CDR2 FQGNSA. CDR3 length equals 16 residues. V dropped 0 bases and J dropped 2 bases, with 13 bases sitting between them.

In this sample, this clonotype turned up a few times. The chain employs TRBV24-1 and TRBJ2-4; no firm D call. Trimming left V 4 bases short and J 0 bases short, with 3 bases between. Germline V gene lookup returns CDR1 KGHDR and CDR2 SFDVKD. This CDR3 region has 13 residues. The CDR3 sequence is CATSDPAKNIQYF. The CDR3 DNA reads TGTGCCACCAGTGACCCAGCCAAAAACATTCAGTACTTC.

The chain carries TRBV7-8 and TRBJ2-6; tentatively, D is TRBD2 (6 bases). This CDR3 spans 17 amino acids. Germline V gene sequence: CDR1 SGHVS, CDR2 FQNEAQ. Trimming left V 5 bases short and J 4 bases short, with 18 bases between. The CDR3 DNA follows: TGTGCCAGCAGCCGTACGGGACTCCGGAAGGGGGCCAACGTCCTGACTTTC. It specifies CASSRTGLRKGANVLTF.

This clonotype was picked up many times. This chain links TRBV28 with TRBJ2-5; 9 nucleotides line up with TRBD1. Germline CDR1 and CDR2: MDHEN and SYDVKM. The CDR3 sequence is 16 residues long. J lost 5 bases, V lost 8 bases, and 15 bases had no gene match. The CDR3 DNA reads TGTGCCAGCCTTAATCGACAGGGGGGTTGGAGCGAGACCCAGTACTTC. The encoded protein is CASLNRQGGWSETQYF.

This clonotype occurred many times. V and J are TRBV28 and TRBJ2-7; 7 bases are a match to TRBD1. The CDR3 sequence is 15 residues long. CDR1 and CDR2 (germline): MDHEN, SYDVKM. V was clipped by 8 bases and J by 4 bases; unmatched bases: 14. The CDR3 DNA follows: TGTGCCAGCCTTACTCCGGGACAGACATTTTACGAGCAGTACTTC. The encoded protein is CASLTPGQTFYEQYF.